The next 31 T cell receptor beta chains were all read from a single sample in a study of T cells in localized non-small cell lung cancer. Sequenced by immunoSEQ multiplex PCR; TCRdb stores in-frame clones only, minus some. The sample lists a few thousand clones; approximately 21% were seen once. Sequencing used lung tumor tissue, obtained before any cancer treatment. All receptors derive from a man between 40 and 70 years old with stage II lung adenocarcinoma.

V usage is TRBV9 and J usage is TRBJ2-4; D might be TRBD2 (5 bases). The length of the CDR3 is 13 residues. Germline CDR1 reads SGDLS; CDR2 reads YYNGEE. V gave up 6 bases and J gave up 4 bases, with 11 bases separating them. The CDR3 protein is CASTGSGKNIQYF. The CDR3 DNA follows: TGTGCCAGCACCGGAAGCGGAAAAAACATTCAGTACTTC.

The chain uses TRBV19 and TRBJ2-7; TRBD1 is a possible D gene (6 bases). Germline CDR1 LNHDA, CDR2 SQIVND (reference sequence). This CDR3 spans 13 amino acids. Trimming pared 9 bases from V and 2 bases from J, leaving 14 bases between. This CDR3 reads CARWDNATYEQYF. The CDR3 nucleotides are TGTGCCAGATGGGACAATGCAACCTACGAGCAGTACTTC.

The chain is built from TRBV18 and TRBJ2-2, with D possibly matching TRBD2 (5 bases). V was cut by 2 bases and J by 1 base, with 11 bases left in between. CDR1 and CDR2 from the germline V gene are KGHSH and LQKENI. This CDR3 comprises 16 residues. The CDR3 protein is CASSPKGRENTGELFF. CDR3 in DNA: TGTGCCAGCTCACCAAAAGGACGGGAGAACACCGGGGAGCTGTTTTTT.

By share of the sample, this clone is medium-sized. CDR3 nucleotides: TGTGCCAGCAGCTTAACTAGCGGGAACCTCAATGAGCAGTTCTTC. Amino acids: CASSLTSGNLNEQFF. The V and J genes are TRBV11-3 and TRBJ2-1, with 10 bases lining up with TRBD2. There are 15 residues in the CDR3. V gave up 2 bases and J gave up 6 bases; unmatched junction bases: 4. Germline V gene data show CDR1 as SGHNT and CDR2 as YENEEA. Looking up the rest from reference TRBV11-3 and TRBJ2-1 gives the full variable domain: EAGVVQSPRYKIIEKKQPVAFWCNPISGHNTLYWYLQNLGQGPELLIRYENEEAVDDSQLPKDRFSAERLKGVDSTLKIQPAELGDSAVYLCASSLTSGNLNEQFFGPGTRLTVL.

By share, this clone ranks as medium-sized. The rearrangement uses TRBV2 and TRBJ2-2; 7 bases align to TRBD2. Losses at the gene ends were 6 bases for V and 0 bases for J; bases not matched to a gene: 1. The germline V gene encodes CDR1 SNHLY and CDR2 FYNNEI. This CDR3 has 14 residues. The CDR3 DNA reads as TGTGCCAGCAGCGGGACTACGAACACCGGGGAGCTGTTTTTT. Protein product: CASSGTTNTGELFF.

The rearrangement joins TRBV15 to TRBJ2-2, with D maybe TRBD2 (6 bases). With 8 bases removed from V and 2 bases from J, the gap between germline ends came to 15 bases. The CDR3 contains 15 residues. The V gene's germline CDR1 is LNHNV and CDR2 YYDKDF (reference sequence). In nucleotides, the CDR3 is TGTGCCACCGAGGGAGGCGGGGTCAACACCGGGGAGCTGTTTTTT. Its protein product is CATEGGGVNTGELFF.

The sample holds a few counts of this clone. The V and J genes are TRBV4-1 and TRBJ2-2, with 8 bases aligning to TRBD2. CDR1 and CDR2 (germline): MGHRA, YSYEKL. CDR3 length: 16 residues. V lost 0 bases, J lost 7 bases, and 7 bases stayed unmatched. CDR3 region: CASSQDYRGGGGELFF. CDR3 DNA: TGCGCCAGCAGCCAAGATTATCGGGGGGGAGGCGGGGAGCTGTTTTTT.

This clone is labeled as medium-sized. The J gene is TRBJ1-2, the V gene TRBV11-3, with a weak D call TRBD1 (6 bases). The CDR3 runs 15 residues. Germline CDR1 is SGHNT and CDR2 is YENEEA. Between the trimmed V and J ends, which lost 5 bases and 4 bases, there was a span of 17 bases. CDR3 sequence reads: CASSEVGQPSYGYTF. CDR3 DNA: TGTGCCAGCAGCGAGGTCGGACAGCCCTCCTATGGCTACACCTTC.

This clone has a handful of counts. CDR3 protein: CASSPPDRGTEAFF. The CDR3 region has the DNA TGTGCCAGCAGCCCCCCGGACAGGGGCACTGAAGCTTTCTTT. This chain uses TRBV11-3 with TRBJ1-1, with 9 nucleotides matching TRBD1. Germline V gene data show CDR1 as SGHNT and CDR2 as YENEEA. The J segment lost 4 bases and the V segment lost 5 bases, leaving 5 bases of the junction unmatched. The CDR3 loop spans 14 amino acids.

This sequence joins TRBV5-1 and TRBJ2-5; 8 bases map to TRBD2. The length of the CDR3 is 17 residues. The V and J ends lost 4 bases and 1 base, in that order; junction bases with no gene match: 12. From germline, CDR1 is SGHRS and CDR2 YFSETQ. The CDR3 loop is CASSLPLGGGFQETQYF. Here the CDR3 DNA reads TGCGCCAGCAGCCTCCCGCTTGGCGGGGGGTTCCAAGAGACCCAGTACTTC.

The chain couples TRBV18 to TRBJ1-5; D is undetermined. V dropped 5 bases and J dropped 0 bases, with 14 bases sitting between them. This CDR3 contains 16 residues. The germline V gene encodes CDR1 KGHSH and CDR2 LQKENI. CDR3 in amino acids: CASSSSGPLSNQPQHF. In DNA form, the CDR3 reads TGTGCCAGCTCATCCTCAGGACCTCTTAGCAATCAGCCCCAGCATTTT.

This clone has only a few counts. V usage is TRBV5-1 and J usage is TRBJ1-2; D is undetermined. CDR1 is SGHRS and CDR2 is YFSETQ in the germline V gene. This CDR3 region has 15 residues. V dropped 0 bases and J dropped 6 bases, with 15 bases sitting between them. The CDR3 nucleotides read TGCGCCAGCAGCTTGGTTAGCGGTCCGAGAGATGGCTACACCTTC. Translation: CASSLVSGPRDGYTF.

This clone was observed a few times. The chain has TRBV11-3 and TRBJ2-5; D might be TRBD1 (5 bases). Germline V gene lookup returns CDR1 SGHNT and CDR2 YENEEA. This CDR3 has 14 amino acids. Trimming removed 4 bases from V and 4 bases from J, with 13 bases in between. The CDR3 loop is CASSSQGRGETQYF. CDR3 coding DNA: TGTGCCAGCAGCTCTCAGGGTCGAGGAGAGACCCAGTACTTC.

The chain has TRBV11-3 and TRBJ2-7, with 11 nucleotides matching TRBD2. The CDR3 has 16 residues. The V gene end was trimmed by 6 bases and the J gene end by 3 bases; junction bases not matched to a gene: 10. Germline V lookup: CDR1 SGHNT, CDR2 YENEEA. The CDR3 region is CASRPGLAGAYYEQYF. The CDR3 nucleotides are TGTGCCAGCAGGCCCGGACTAGCGGGCGCTTACTACGAGCAGTACTTC. The full variable domain, its missing parts supplied by reference TRBV11-3 and TRBJ2-7, is EAGVVQSPRYKIIEKKQPVAFWCNPISGHNTLYWYLQNLGQGPELLIRYENEEAVDDSQLPKDRFSAERLKGVDSTLKIQPAELGDSAVYLCASRPGLAGAYYEQYFGPGTRLTVT.

V usage is TRBV7-6 and J usage is TRBJ1-1; D uncertain. CDR3 length equals 16 residues. The germline CDR1 and CDR2 sequences are SGHVS and FNYEAQ. CDR3 loop: CVRSWRPRTPKAEAFF. In DNA form, the CDR3 reads TGTGTCAGAAGCTGGAGGCCCAGGACTCCCAAAGCTGAAGCTTTCTTT.

J is TRBJ2-5 and V is TRBV11-3; D is undetermined. The germline V gene encodes CDR1 SGHNT and CDR2 YENEEA. The ends were cut back, 3 bases at V and 2 bases at J, with 13 bases in the middle. This CDR3 region has 15 residues. The CDR3 coding sequence is TGTGCCAGCAGCTTGGGTGGGTCCTCGCAAGAGACCCAGTACTTC. It encodes CASSLGGSSQETQYF.

V gene TRBV6-8 combines with J gene TRBJ2-2, with D maybe TRBD1 (6 bases). CDR1 MNHGY and CDR2 SAAAGT come from the germline V gene. V gave up 10 bases and J gave up 4 bases, with 22 bases separating them. This CDR3 is built from 16 residues. CDR3 sequence reads: CATTVGARSSTGELFF. The DNA of the CDR3 is TGTGCCACCACCGTGGGGGCACGATCGAGCACCGGGGAGCTGTTTTTT.

V usage is TRBV18 and J usage is TRBJ1-1, with D possibly matching TRBD1 (6 bases). CDR1 KGHSH and CDR2 LQKENI come from the germline V gene. This CDR3 is built from 17 residues. V lost 3 bases to trimming and J lost 2 bases, with 19 bases between them. The CDR3 sequence: CASSPPGSGAGNTEAFF. CDR3 sequence (DNA): TGTGCCAGCTCACCTCCCGGGTCGGGGGCCGGAAACACTGAAGCTTTCTTT.

J is TRBJ2-7 and V is TRBV14; possible D gene TRBD1, 5 bases. Per the germline V gene, CDR1 is SGHDN and CDR2 is FVKESK. Trimming took 5 bases from V and 3 from J, leaving 8 bases between them. This CDR3 has 12 amino acids. The CDR3 reads CASSSDSYEQYF. The CDR3 DNA reads as TGTGCCAGCAGCTCCGACAGCTACGAGCAGTACTTC.

V is TRBV28 and J is TRBJ1-6; a weak D match, TRBD1 (5 bases). The V gene lost 4 bases and the J gene lost 6 bases, with 16 bases spanning the gap. This CDR3 region has 16 residues. Per germline, CDR1 MDHEN and CDR2 SYDVKM. Here the CDR3 reads CASSSPLTERNSPLHF. CDR3 nucleotide sequence: TGTGCCAGCAGTTCCCCCTTGACAGAGCGTAATTCACCCCTCCACTTT.

This clone is labeled as large. The J gene is TRBJ1-5, the V gene TRBV6-8, with a weak D call TRBD1 (6 bases). This CDR3 spans 14 amino acids. Trimming stripped 6 bases from V and 5 bases from J, with 14 bases between. In germline, CDR1 is MNHGY, CDR2 SAAAGT. The CDR3 nucleotides are TGTGCCAGCAGACCACTGACAGGAGATCAGCCCCAGCATTTT. Translation: CASRPLTGDQPQHF.

V gene TRBV29-1 combines with J gene TRBJ2-7, with D tentatively TRBD1 (6 bases). The CDR3 covers 13 residues. The germline V and J ends were trimmed by 1 base and 2 bases, with 9 bases remaining between them. Germline CDR1 is SQVTM and CDR2 is ANQGSEA. For the CDR3, the DNA is TGCAGCGTTGAAGCAGGGGACCCCTACGAGCAGTACTTC. This gives the protein CSVEAGDPYEQYF.

This clone was detected a few times. The rearrangement joins TRBV5-1 to TRBJ2-7; a possible D gene is TRBD2 (5 bases). Per germline, CDR1 SGHRS and CDR2 YFSETQ. The CDR3 extends over 15 amino acids. Trimming cost V 1 base and J 0 bases, with 11 bases left between them. CDR3 in amino acids: CASSLSGLGSYEQYF. The CDR3 DNA sequence: TGCGCCAGCAGCTTGAGCGGTTTGGGCTCCTACGAGCAGTACTTC.

The rearrangement links TRBV9 to TRBJ1-1; no clear D. Germline loops: CDR1 SGDLS, CDR2 YYNGEE. Trimming took 5 bases from V and 6 from J, leaving 14 bases between them. This CDR3 is built from 13 residues. CDR3 in amino acids: CASREQSVAEAFF. The CDR3 DNA reads TGTGCCAGCAGGGAACAGTCGGTCGCTGAAGCTTTCTTT.

In its sample, this clone ranks as medium-sized. This chain uses TRBV9 with TRBJ2-7; D may correspond to TRBD1 or TRBD2 (7 bases each). V was shortened by 6 bases and J by 0 bases, with 16 bases between the two germline ends. The CDR3 runs 15 residues. Germline V lookup: CDR1 SGDLS, CDR2 YYNGEE. The DNA of the CDR3 is TGTGCCAGCACCCCAGGGGGGGACAACTCCTACGAGCAGTACTTC. Translation gives CASTPGGDNSYEQYF.

This clone qualifies as medium-sized. The V call is TRBV11-3, the J call TRBJ2-7; D gene ambiguous. The CDR3 is 14 amino acids. The germline V gene encodes CDR1 SGHNT and CDR2 YENEEA. Trimming took off 5 bases at V and 0 bases at J, with 11 bases between the two ends. The CDR3 loop reads CASSPPGSSYEQYF. As DNA, the CDR3 is TGTGCCAGCAGCCCTCCGGGTAGCTCCTACGAGCAGTACTTC.

The chain carries TRBV5-1 and TRBJ2-4; D possibly matches TRBD1 or TRBD2 (5 bases each). This CDR3 spans 15 amino acids. Germline V lookup: CDR1 SGHRS, CDR2 YFSETQ. The ends were cut back, 0 bases at V and 7 bases at J, with 14 bases in the middle. CDR3 region: CASSLALGDVNIQYF. In DNA form, the CDR3 reads TGCGCCAGCAGCTTGGCACTAGGGGACGTCAACATTCAGTACTTC. Combining the CDR3 with reference TRBV5-1 and TRBJ2-4 gives the whole variable domain KAGVTQTPRYLIKTRGQQVTLSCSPISGHRSVSWYQQTPGQGLQFLFEYFSETQRNKGNFPGRFSGRQFSNSRSEMNVSTLELGDSALYLCASSLALGDVNIQYFGAGTRLSVL.

The gene calls are TRBV7-2 and TRBJ1-1; maybe TRBD1 (6 bases). Germline V gene data show CDR1 as SGHTA and CDR2 as FQGNSA. This CDR3 has 13 residues. V shed 6 bases and J shed 1 base, with 9 bases lying between them. CDR3 in amino acids: CASRGGKNTEAFF. Written as DNA, the CDR3 is TGTGCCAGCAGAGGGGGTAAGAACACTGAAGCTTTCTTT.

This clone is labeled medium-sized. Here the CDR3 DNA reads TGTGCCAGCAGCTCAACACCGACAGAAGAGACCCAGTACTTC. This gives the protein CASSSTPTEETQYF. V gene TRBV11-3 combines with J gene TRBJ2-5; TRBD1 is a possible D gene (5 bases). Germline CDR1 is SGHNT and CDR2 is YENEEA. Trimming cost V 4 bases and J 3 bases, with 12 bases left between them. The length of the CDR3 is 14 residues.

Within the sample, this clone is medium-sized. The chain is built from TRBV11-3 and TRBJ2-7, with 7 bases identical to TRBD2. Germline V CDR1 and CDR2: SGHNT, YENEEA. With V trimmed by 5 bases and J by 0 bases, 7 bases remained unmatched. The CDR3 is made up of 15 amino acids. The CDR3 region has the DNA TGTGCCAGCAGCGTCCTAGCGGCGAGCTCCTACGAGCAGTACTTC. It specifies CASSVLAASSYEQYF.

The chain employs TRBV9 and TRBJ2-3, with 12 bases lining up with TRBD2. Germline V gene sequence: CDR1 SGDLS, CDR2 YYNGEE. The trim removed 7 bases at V and 6 bases at J, leaving 15 bases unmatched. The CDR3 runs to 17 residues. The CDR3 nucleotides read TGTGCCAGCGCACTAGCGGGGGGACGAGATCCTTCGGATACGCAGTATTTT. Its translation: CASALAGGRDPSDTQYF.